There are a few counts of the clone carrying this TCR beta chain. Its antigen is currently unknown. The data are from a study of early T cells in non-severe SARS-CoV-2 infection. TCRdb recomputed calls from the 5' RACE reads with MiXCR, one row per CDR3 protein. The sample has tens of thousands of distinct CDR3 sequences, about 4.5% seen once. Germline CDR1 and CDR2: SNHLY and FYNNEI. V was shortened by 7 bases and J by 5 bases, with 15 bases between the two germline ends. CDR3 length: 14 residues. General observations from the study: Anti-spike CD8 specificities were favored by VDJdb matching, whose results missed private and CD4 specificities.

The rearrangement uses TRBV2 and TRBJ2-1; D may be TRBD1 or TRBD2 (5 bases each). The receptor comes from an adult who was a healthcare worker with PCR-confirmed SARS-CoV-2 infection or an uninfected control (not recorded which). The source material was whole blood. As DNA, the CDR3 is TGTGCCAGCAAGAACTCCGGGGCAGACAATGAGCAGTTCTTC. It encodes CASKNSGADNEQFF.